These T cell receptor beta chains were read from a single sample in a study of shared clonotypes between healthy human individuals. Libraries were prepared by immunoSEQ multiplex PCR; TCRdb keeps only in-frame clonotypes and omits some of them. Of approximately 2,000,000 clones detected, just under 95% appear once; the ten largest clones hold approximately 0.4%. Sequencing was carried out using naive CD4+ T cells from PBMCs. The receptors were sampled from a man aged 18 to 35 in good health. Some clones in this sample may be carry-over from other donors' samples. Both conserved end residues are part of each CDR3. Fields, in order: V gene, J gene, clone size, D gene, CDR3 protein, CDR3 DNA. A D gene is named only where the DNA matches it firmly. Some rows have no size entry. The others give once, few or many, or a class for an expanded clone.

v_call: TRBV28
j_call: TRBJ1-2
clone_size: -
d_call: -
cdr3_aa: CASSTGPHGYTF
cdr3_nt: TGTGCCAGCAGTACAGGGCCCCATGGCTACACCTTC

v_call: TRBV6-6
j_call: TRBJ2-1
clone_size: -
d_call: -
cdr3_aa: CASSYLGDYNEQFF
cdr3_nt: TGTGCCAGCAGTTACCTCGGGGACTACAATGAGCAGTTCTTC

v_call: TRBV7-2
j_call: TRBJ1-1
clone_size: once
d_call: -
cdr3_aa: CASSLGLTVNTEAFF
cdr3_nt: TGTGCCAGCAGCTTAGGATTAACCGTGAACACTGAAGCTTTCTTT

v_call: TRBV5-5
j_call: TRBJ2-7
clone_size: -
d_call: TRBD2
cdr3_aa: CASSLQIAGDWQYF
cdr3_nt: TGTGCCAGCAGCTTACAGATCGCGGGGGACTGGCAGTACTTC

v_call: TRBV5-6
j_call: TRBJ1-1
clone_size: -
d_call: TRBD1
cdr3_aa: CASSPRQGRRTEAFF
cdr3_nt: TGTGCCAGCAGCCCGCGACAGGGGAGGAGGACTGAAGCTTTCTTT

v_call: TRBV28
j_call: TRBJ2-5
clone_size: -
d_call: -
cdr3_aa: CASSFVAAETQYF
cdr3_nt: TGTGCCAGCAGTTTTGTCGCCGCAGAGACCCAGTACTTC

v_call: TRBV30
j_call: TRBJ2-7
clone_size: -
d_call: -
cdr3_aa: CAWFGAYEQYF
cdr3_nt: TGTGCCTGGTTCGGGGCCTACGAGCAGTACTTC

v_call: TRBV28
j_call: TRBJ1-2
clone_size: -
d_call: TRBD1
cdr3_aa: CASSPRPGGGRNGYTF
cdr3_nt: TGTGCCAGCAGTCCTCGACCAGGGGGCGGGAGGAATGGCTACACCTTC

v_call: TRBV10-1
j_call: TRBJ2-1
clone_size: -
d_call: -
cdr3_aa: CASNRPGGTHNEQFF
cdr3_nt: TGCGCCAGCAACCGACCGGGTGGGACACACAATGAGCAGTTCTTC

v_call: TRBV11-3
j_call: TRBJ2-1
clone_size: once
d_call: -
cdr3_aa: CASSSLAGRYNEQFF
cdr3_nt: TGTGCCAGCAGTAGCCTGGCGGGAAGATACAATGAGCAGTTCTTC

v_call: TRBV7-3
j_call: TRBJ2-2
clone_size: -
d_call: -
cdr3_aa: CASSPGTTVNTGELFF
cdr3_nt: TGTGCCAGCAGCCCCGGGACGACCGTGAACACCGGGGAGCTGTTTTTT

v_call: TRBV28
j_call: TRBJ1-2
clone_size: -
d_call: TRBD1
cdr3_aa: CASSLSQGLSVGYTF
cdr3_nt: TGTGCCAGCAGTTTATCACAGGGGTTGTCCGTGGGCTACACCTTC

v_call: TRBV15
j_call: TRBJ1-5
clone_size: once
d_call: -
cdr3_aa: CATSRDGVGPQHF
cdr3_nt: TGTGCCACCAGCAGAGACGGGGTCGGGCCCCAGCATTTT

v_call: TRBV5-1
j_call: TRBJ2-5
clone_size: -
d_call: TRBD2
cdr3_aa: CASSARLAGGPETQYF
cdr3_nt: TGCGCCAGCAGCGCCCGACTAGCGGGAGGGCCGGAGACCCAGTACTTC

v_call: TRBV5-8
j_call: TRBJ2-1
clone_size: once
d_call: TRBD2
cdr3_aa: CASSFGRYYNEQFF
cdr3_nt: TGTGCCAGCAGCTTCGGGAGGTACTACAATGAGCAGTTCTTC

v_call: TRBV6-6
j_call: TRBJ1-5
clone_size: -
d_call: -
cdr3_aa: CASMGRVSNQPQHF
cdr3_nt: TGTGCCAGCATGGGTAGGGTGAGCAATCAGCCCCAGCATTTT

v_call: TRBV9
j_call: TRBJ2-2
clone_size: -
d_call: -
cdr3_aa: CASSVFSLGNTGELFF
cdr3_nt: TGTGCCAGCAGCGTATTTAGTCTTGGGAACACCGGGGAGCTGTTTTTT

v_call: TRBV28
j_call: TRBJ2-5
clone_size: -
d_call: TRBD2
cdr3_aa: CASSGGGETQYF
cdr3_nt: TGTGCCAGCAGTGGCGGGGGAGAGACCCAGTACTTC

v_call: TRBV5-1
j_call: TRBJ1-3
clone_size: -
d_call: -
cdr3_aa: CASSSLGGVTSGNTIYF
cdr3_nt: TGCGCCAGCAGCTCTTTAGGGGGGGTAACTTCTGGAAACACCATATATTTT

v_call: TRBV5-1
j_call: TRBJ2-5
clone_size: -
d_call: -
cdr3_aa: CASTSPDMKTQYF
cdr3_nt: TGCGCCAGCACATCCCCTGACATGAAGACCCAGTACTTC

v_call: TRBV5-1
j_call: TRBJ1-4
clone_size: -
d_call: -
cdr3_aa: CASRRGSTNEKLFF
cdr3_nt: TGCGCCAGCAGGCGCGGCTCAACTAATGAAAAACTGTTTTTT

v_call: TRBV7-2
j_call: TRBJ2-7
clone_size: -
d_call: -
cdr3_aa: CASSLPRAGATVYEQYF
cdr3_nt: TGTGCCAGCAGCTTACCCCGTGCGGGGGCGACCGTCTACGAGCAGTACTTC

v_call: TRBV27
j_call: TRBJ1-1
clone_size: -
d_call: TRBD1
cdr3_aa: CASSLWGQGRAEAFF
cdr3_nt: TGTGCCAGCAGTTTATGGGGACAGGGGAGGGCTGAAGCTTTCTTT

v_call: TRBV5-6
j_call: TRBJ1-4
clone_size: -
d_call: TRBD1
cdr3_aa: CASRLRTGDNEKLFF
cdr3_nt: TGTGCCAGCAGACTACGGACAGGGGATAATGAAAAACTGTTTTTT

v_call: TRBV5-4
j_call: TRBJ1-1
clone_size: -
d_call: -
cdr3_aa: CASSLLGNTEAFF
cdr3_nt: TGTGCCAGCAGCTTGTTGGGAAACACTGAAGCTTTCTTT

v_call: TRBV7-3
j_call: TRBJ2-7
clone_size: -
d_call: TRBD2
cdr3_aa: CASSLLGRGVDEQYF
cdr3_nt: TGTGCCAGCAGCTTATTGGGCCGGGGGGTGGACGAGCAGTACTTC

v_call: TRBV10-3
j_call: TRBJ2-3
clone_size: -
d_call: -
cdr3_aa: CAIREQSDTQYF
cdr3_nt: TGTGCCATCAGAGAACAATCAGATACGCAGTATTTT

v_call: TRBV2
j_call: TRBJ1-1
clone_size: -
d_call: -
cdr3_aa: CASSSSGTEAFF
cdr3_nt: TGTGCCAGCAGTTCAAGCGGGACTGAAGCTTTCTTT

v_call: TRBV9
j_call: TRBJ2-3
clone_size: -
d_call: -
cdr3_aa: CASSPRPTGTDTQYF
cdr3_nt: TGTGCCAGCAGCCCGAGGCCGACAGGCACAGATACGCAGTATTTT

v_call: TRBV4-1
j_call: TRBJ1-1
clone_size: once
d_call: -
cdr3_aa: CASSHPGPYTEAFF
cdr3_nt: TGCGCCAGCAGCCACCCGGGACCTTACACTGAAGCTTTCTTT

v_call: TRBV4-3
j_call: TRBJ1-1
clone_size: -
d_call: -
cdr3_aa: CASSQDFRDDAFF
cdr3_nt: TGCGCCAGCAGCCAAGATTTTCGAGATGACGCTTTCTTT

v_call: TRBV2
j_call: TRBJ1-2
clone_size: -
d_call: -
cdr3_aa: CASSGRVYYGYTF
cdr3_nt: TGTGCCAGCAGTGGGAGGGTTTACTATGGCTACACCTTC

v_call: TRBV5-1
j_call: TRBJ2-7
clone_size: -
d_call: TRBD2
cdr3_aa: CASSLGTSGRFKYEQYF
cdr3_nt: TGCGCCAGCAGCTTGGGGACTAGCGGGAGATTTAAGTACGAGCAGTACTTC

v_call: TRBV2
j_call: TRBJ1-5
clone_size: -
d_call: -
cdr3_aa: CASRNTVVPQHF
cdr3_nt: TGTGCCAGCAGGAATACCGTAGTGCCCCAGCATTTT

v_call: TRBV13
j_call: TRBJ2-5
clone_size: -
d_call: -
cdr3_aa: CASSLRADLQETQYF
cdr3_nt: TGTGCCAGCAGCTTACGAGCGGACCTCCAAGAGACCCAGTACTTC

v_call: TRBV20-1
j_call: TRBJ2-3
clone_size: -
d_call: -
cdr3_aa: CSASDNTQYF
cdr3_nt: TGCAGTGCTAGCGACAATACGCAGTATTTT

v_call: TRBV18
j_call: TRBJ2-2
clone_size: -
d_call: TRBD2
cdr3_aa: CASSPFAGEAGELFF
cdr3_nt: TGTGCCAGCTCACCATTCGCGGGAGAGGCCGGGGAGCTGTTTTTT

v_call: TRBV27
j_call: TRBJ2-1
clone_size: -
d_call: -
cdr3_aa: CASRLSGAKFSYEQFF
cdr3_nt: TGTGCCAGCAGGCTGTCGGGGGCGAAGTTCTCGTATGAGCAGTTCTTC

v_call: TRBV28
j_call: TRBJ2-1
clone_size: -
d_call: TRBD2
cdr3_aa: CASRSTSGSSYYNEQFF
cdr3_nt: TGTGCCAGCAGATCGACTAGCGGGAGCTCTTATTACAATGAGCAGTTCTTC

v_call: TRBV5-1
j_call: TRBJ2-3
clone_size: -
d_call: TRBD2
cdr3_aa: CASSLDGTSGDTQYF
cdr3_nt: TGCGCCAGCAGCTTGGACGGGACTAGCGGGGATACGCAGTATTTT

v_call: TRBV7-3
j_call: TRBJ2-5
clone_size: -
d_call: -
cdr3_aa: CASSLTWGAETQYF
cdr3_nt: TGTGCCAGCAGCTTAACATGGGGGGCAGAGACCCAGTACTTC

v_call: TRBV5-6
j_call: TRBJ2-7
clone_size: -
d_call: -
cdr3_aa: CASSLGGYSYEQYF
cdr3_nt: TGTGCCAGCAGCTTGGGGGGTTACTCCTACGAGCAGTACTTC

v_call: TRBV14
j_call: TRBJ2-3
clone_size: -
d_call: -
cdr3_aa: CASSQAGTDTQYF
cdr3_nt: TGTGCCAGCAGCCAAGCGGGGACAGATACGCAGTATTTT

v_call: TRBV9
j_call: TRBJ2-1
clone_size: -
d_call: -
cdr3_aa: CASSPRLPDEQFF
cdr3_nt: TGTGCCAGCAGCCCAAGACTCCCCGATGAGCAGTTCTTC